This is a list of T cell receptor beta chains from one sample in a study of T cells in Graves' hyperthyroidism and ophthalmopathy. In TCRdb, the multiplex PCR reads were re-called with MiXCR into one record per CDR3 protein. The sample carries 500,000 to 650,000 distinct CDR3 sequences, approximately 17% recorded once. The sequenced sample consisted of blood. The receptors originated from a young woman with Graves' ophthalmopathy. The CDR3 runs from the conserved cysteine through the conserved F or W. D genes are given only for firm matches. Not all rows give a size; the values are once, few, many and, for expanded clones, a class.

j_gene,abundance,v_gene,d_gene,CDR3nt,CDR3aa
TRBJ1-5,many,TRBV5-6,TRBD1,TGTGCCAGCAGCTCCGGGACAGGGGTGGCTCAGCCCCAGCATTTT,CASSSGTGVAQPQHF
TRBJ2-6,-,TRBV28,TRBD1,TGTGCCAGCAGTTTATATTTGGGGCCTACCCGAGCCACAGGGGACGCTGGGGCCAACGTCCTGACTTTC,CASSLYLGPTRATGDAGANVLTF
TRBJ2-1,many,TRBV7-3,-,TGTGCCAGCAGCTTAACGTGGGGGCATGAGCAGTTCTTC,CASSLTWGHEQFF
TRBJ2-7,many,TRBV7-8,-,TGTGCCAGCAGCTTACCAGATGCCTACGAGCAGTACTTC,CASSLPDAYEQYF
TRBJ2-5,many,TRBV20-1,-,TGCAGTGCTAGAGATAGGCCCAACCAAGAGACCCAGTACTTC,CSARDRPNQETQYF
TRBJ1-5,-,TRBV7-2,-,TGTTCCAGCAGCTTTCTCAACCAGCCCCAGCATTTT,CSSSFLNQPQHF
TRBJ2-3,-,TRBV6-1,-,TGTGCCAGCAGCCCCCGGGGGTTCACAGATACGCAGTATTTT,CASSPRGFTDTQYF
TRBJ2-1,-,TRBV20-1,TRBD2,TGCAGTGCTATAACTAGCGGGGTCTACAATGAGCAGTTCTTC,CSAITSGVYNEQFF
TRBJ2-1,many,TRBV24-1,TRBD1,TGTGCCACCAGTGATCCGACACGGACAGGGGGCTCCTACAATGAGCAGTTCTTC,CATSDPTRTGGSYNEQFF
TRBJ1-1,few,TRBV5-5,-,TGTGCCAGCAGCCCTTGGAGCTATTCCACTGAAGCTTTCTTT,CASSPWSYSTEAFF
TRBJ1-3,few,TRBV18,TRBD1,TGTGCCAGCTCACACGCGATGACAGGGGCTGGAAACACCATATATTTT,CASSHAMTGAGNTIYF
TRBJ1-5,many,TRBV20-1,-,TGCAGTTTACAGGGAGGCAATCAGCCCCAGCATTTT,CSLQGGNQPQHF
TRBJ2-7,-,TRBV28,TRBD2,TGTGCCAGCGCCGGGCGGGGGGCTGGGGAGCAGTACTTC,CASAGRGAGEQYF
TRBJ1-5,-,TRBV11-2,-,TGTGCCAGCAGCCCGGGCCTTCGGGCGGGTCAGCCCCAGCATTTT,CASSPGLRAGQPQHF
TRBJ1-1,few,TRBV27,TRBD1,TGTGCCAGCAGTTTAGGGACAGGGGGCCTCACTGAAGCTTTCTTT,CASSLGTGGLTEAFF
TRBJ1-1,-,TRBV6-5,-,TGTGCCAGCAGTTACACAAGGACGGGGACCGAAGCTTTCTTT,CASSYTRTGTEAFF
TRBJ1-2,many,TRBV18,-,TGTGCCAGCTCACCAGTTCGGGGGGACCATAACTATGGCTACACCTTC,CASSPVRGDHNYGYTF
TRBJ1-2,many,TRBV6-1,TRBD1,TGTGCCAGCAGCACAGGGGGCGCTGGCTATGGCTACACCTTC,CASSTGGAGYGYTF
TRBJ1-1,few,TRBV29-1,-,TGCAGCGTTGGGGTACCGTATGAGGCGAACACTGAAGCTTTCTTT,CSVGVPYEANTEAFF
TRBJ2-3,-,TRBV6-2/TRBV6-3,-,TGTGCCAGCAGTTACTCGACCCACGTAGCACCGGATACGCAGTATTTT,CASSYSTHVAPDTQYF